This is a list of T cell receptor beta chains from one sample in a study of cytomegalovirus exposure and HLA in healthy donors. TCRdb's copy holds only in-frame clones and misses some; the assay was immunoSEQ multiplex PCR. The table includes 150,000 to 200,000 clones, just under 80% detected once. The specimen was PBMCs. These receptors were collected from a woman in her 30s in good health and CMV-seropositive. CDR3s include the opening cysteine and the closing phenylalanine or tryptophan. Each record gives: CDR3 DNA, CDR3 protein, D gene, V gene, clone size, J gene. The D gene is left open where the match is weak. For some rows the clone size is stated as once, few or many, or as a class when expanded; others skip it.

CDR3nt: TGTGCCAGCACCAACAGGGAGGGTTACAATGAGCAGTTCTTC; CDR3aa: CASTNREGYNEQFF; d_gene: .; v_gene: TRBV25-1; abundance: .; j_gene: TRBJ2-1
CDR3nt: TGCGCCAGCAGCCACCGGGACAGAAATTCACCCCTCCACTTT; CDR3aa: CASSHRDRNSPLHF; d_gene: TRBD1; v_gene: TRBV4-3; abundance: .; j_gene: TRBJ1-6
CDR3nt: TGTGCCAGCAGGTTGACCCGAGGTGAGACCCAGTACTTC; CDR3aa: CASRLTRGETQYF; d_gene: .; v_gene: TRBV6-1; abundance: .; j_gene: TRBJ2-5
CDR3nt: TGTGCCAGCAGCAAGGGACAGAGCTCTACCGGGGAGCTGTTTTTT; CDR3aa: CASSKGQSSTGELFF; d_gene: TRBD1; v_gene: TRBV7-6; abundance: .; j_gene: TRBJ2-2
CDR3nt: TGCAGCTGGGGGGGGACCCACTATGGCTACACCTTC; CDR3aa: CSWGGTHYGYTF; d_gene: .; v_gene: TRBV29-1; abundance: .; j_gene: TRBJ1-2
CDR3nt: TGTGCCAGCAAAGTTGATGGAGCCTATGGCTACACCTTC; CDR3aa: CASKVDGAYGYTF; d_gene: .; v_gene: TRBV6-1; abundance: few; j_gene: TRBJ1-2
CDR3nt: TGTGCCAGCAGTTTAGGTGACTCAAGCACAGATACGCAGTATTTT; CDR3aa: CASSLGDSSTDTQYF; d_gene: .; v_gene: TRBV28; abundance: few; j_gene: TRBJ2-3
CDR3nt: TGCGCCAGCAGCTTCCCAGAATCCTCCTACGAGCAGTACTTC; CDR3aa: CASSFPESSYEQYF; d_gene: .; v_gene: TRBV5-1; abundance: once; j_gene: TRBJ2-7
CDR3nt: TGTGCCGCCCTACCCCCCTCCGGGACTCGGCAGTATTTT; CDR3aa: CAALPPSGTRQYF; d_gene: .; v_gene: TRBV2; abundance: once; j_gene: TRBJ2-3
CDR3nt: TGTGCCAGCAGTTTCCAAATAAGGGGTGAAGCTTTCTTT; CDR3aa: CASSFQIRGEAFF; d_gene: .; v_gene: TRBV28; abundance: .; j_gene: TRBJ1-1
CDR3nt: TGTGCCAGCTCACCGCGGACTAGCGGGAGCTACAATGAGCAGTTCTTC; CDR3aa: CASSPRTSGSYNEQFF; d_gene: TRBD2; v_gene: TRBV18; abundance: .; j_gene: TRBJ2-1
CDR3nt: TGCGCCAGCAGCCCGGACGGACTAGCGGTGGATACGCAGTATTTT; CDR3aa: CASSPDGLAVDTQYF; d_gene: TRBD2; v_gene: TRBV5-1; abundance: .; j_gene: TRBJ2-3
CDR3nt: TGTGCCAGCAGCTTGACGGGACTAGGTTCCCCCGGGGAGCTGTTTTTT; CDR3aa: CASSLTGLGSPGELFF; d_gene: TRBD2; v_gene: TRBV5-6; abundance: .; j_gene: TRBJ2-2
CDR3nt: TGTGCTAGCAGCTTAGCGATGGTAGCGGGTACCTACAATGAGCAGTTCTTC; CDR3aa: CASSLAMVAGTYNEQFF; d_gene: TRBD2; v_gene: TRBV7-7; abundance: .; j_gene: TRBJ2-1
CDR3nt: TGTGCCAGAACAGACAGGGGGGTCTTTGGCTACACCTTC; CDR3aa: CARTDRGVFGYTF; d_gene: TRBD1; v_gene: TRBV19; abundance: .; j_gene: TRBJ1-2
CDR3nt: TGTGCCAGCAGCTTCCTGGACAGGCCGAGCGAATTCTTC; CDR3aa: CASSFLDRPSEFF; d_gene: TRBD1; v_gene: TRBV5-4; abundance: .; j_gene: TRBJ2-1
CDR3nt: TGTGCCAGTAGTATAGATCGGCTAGCGGGGGCCTTTGGTGGGGCCCAGTACTTC; CDR3aa: CASSIDRLAGAFGGAQYF; d_gene: TRBD2; v_gene: TRBV19; abundance: .; j_gene: TRBJ2-5
CDR3nt: TGTGCCAGCGAGACGGGGGGGGATCACAATGAGCAGTTCTTC; CDR3aa: CASETGGDHNEQFF; d_gene: TRBD2; v_gene: TRBV6-1; abundance: .; j_gene: TRBJ2-1
CDR3nt: TGCGCCAGCAGCCAAGAGCTAGCGGGAGGGCCGTACCCCTACGAGCAGTACTTC; CDR3aa: CASSQELAGGPYPYEQYF; d_gene: TRBD2; v_gene: TRBV4-1; abundance: once; j_gene: TRBJ2-7
CDR3nt: TGTGCTAGCAGCTTAGCGGGTAGGGGAAACAAGTACTTC; CDR3aa: CASSLAGRGNKYF; d_gene: TRBD2; v_gene: TRBV7-7; abundance: .; j_gene: TRBJ2-7
CDR3nt: TGTTCCAGCAGCTCCGGGGACAGCCTCAATCAGCCCCAGCATTTT; CDR3aa: CSSSSGDSLNQPQHF; d_gene: TRBD1; v_gene: TRBV7-9; abundance: .; j_gene: TRBJ1-5
CDR3nt: TGTGCCAGCAGCTCTCTGACAGGAAACTACGAGCAGTACTTC; CDR3aa: CASSSLTGNYEQYF; d_gene: .; v_gene: TRBV28; abundance: .; j_gene: TRBJ2-7
CDR3nt: TGTGCCAGCAGTGAATCGAAGGGGGCTAACGCTGAAGCTTTCTTT; CDR3aa: CASSESKGANAEAFF; d_gene: TRBD1; v_gene: TRBV2; abundance: .; j_gene: TRBJ1-1
CDR3nt: TGTGCCAGCAGCCCCAGCTCCTACGAGCAGTACTTC; CDR3aa: CASSPSSYEQYF; d_gene: .; v_gene: TRBV11-2; abundance: few; j_gene: TRBJ2-7
CDR3nt: TGTGCCAGCTCACAACGGACAGGGGGGGGGAACACTGAAGCTTTCTTT; CDR3aa: CASSQRTGGGNTEAFF; d_gene: TRBD1; v_gene: TRBV18; abundance: few; j_gene: TRBJ1-1
CDR3nt: TGTGCCACCAGCAGAGAACGAGCAGGTCCTGGCTACACCTTC; CDR3aa: CATSRERAGPGYTF; d_gene: .; v_gene: TRBV15; abundance: .; j_gene: TRBJ1-2
CDR3nt: TGTGCCAGCAGCTTAAGATCAGGAACCGTCCCTTCACCCCTCCACTTT; CDR3aa: CASSLRSGTVPSPLHF; d_gene: .; v_gene: TRBV11-2; abundance: .; j_gene: TRBJ1-6
CDR3nt: TGTGCCAGCACCCAGACAGGGTCCACTGAAGCTTTCTTT; CDR3aa: CASTQTGSTEAFF; d_gene: TRBD1; v_gene: TRBV25-1; abundance: .; j_gene: TRBJ1-1
CDR3nt: TGTGCCAGCCGCCTGGGACAGGAGAACCTCCACTTT; CDR3aa: CASRLGQENLHF; d_gene: TRBD1; v_gene: TRBV6-1; abundance: .; j_gene: TRBJ1-6
CDR3nt: TGTGCCAGCAGCCCAGGCACCGGGGAGCTGTTTTTT; CDR3aa: CASSPGTGELFF; d_gene: .; v_gene: TRBV27; abundance: few; j_gene: TRBJ2-2
CDR3nt: TGTGCCAGCAGCCCTGGACAGCATGGGATGAACACTGAAGCTTTCTTT; CDR3aa: CASSPGQHGMNTEAFF; d_gene: .; v_gene: TRBV28; abundance: .; j_gene: TRBJ1-1
CDR3nt: TGCGCCAGCAGCTTGACCGGCTCAGGGAACCAGCCCCAGCATTTT; CDR3aa: CASSLTGSGNQPQHF; d_gene: .; v_gene: TRBV5-1; abundance: .; j_gene: TRBJ1-5
CDR3nt: TGTGCCAGCAGTTTATTTGCCCCTAGTCCGCAGATCCCCACAGATACGCAGTATTTT; CDR3aa: CASSLFAPSPQIPTDTQYF; d_gene: .; v_gene: TRBV27; abundance: .; j_gene: TRBJ2-3
CDR3nt: TGTGCCAGCAGCGGCAGACTAGCGGGGGATGCCACAGATACGCAGTATTTT; CDR3aa: CASSGRLAGDATDTQYF; d_gene: TRBD2; v_gene: TRBV13; abundance: .; j_gene: TRBJ2-3
CDR3nt: TGTGCCAGTAGCTTAGACAGCGCCTCCTCCTACGAGCAGTACTTC; CDR3aa: CASSLDSASSYEQYF; d_gene: .; v_gene: TRBV19; abundance: .; j_gene: TRBJ2-7
CDR3nt: TGTGCCATCAGTGCCGGGACTAGCGGGACCACCACGAACGATGAGCAGTTCTTC; CDR3aa: CAISAGTSGTTTNDEQFF; d_gene: TRBD2; v_gene: TRBV10-3; abundance: few; j_gene: TRBJ2-1
CDR3nt: TGTGCAGTCGGGTCCCCGCTTGGAGCTTTCTTT; CDR3aa: CAVGSPLGAFF; d_gene: .; v_gene: TRBV19; abundance: .; j_gene: TRBJ1-1
CDR3nt: TGTGCCACCAGCAGAGTAGCCGCTGAAGCTTTCTTT; CDR3aa: CATSRVAAEAFF; d_gene: .; v_gene: TRBV15; abundance: .; j_gene: TRBJ1-1
CDR3nt: TGTGCCAGCAGAAGCGGGGGACTAGCGGCCTACGAGCAGTACTTC; CDR3aa: CASRSGGLAAYEQYF; d_gene: TRBD2; v_gene: TRBV5-6; abundance: few; j_gene: TRBJ2-7
CDR3nt: TGTGCCAGCACCTCTTTTGCGGGGTATTCCTACGAGCAGTACTTC; CDR3aa: CASTSFAGYSYEQYF; d_gene: .; v_gene: TRBV11-2; abundance: few; j_gene: TRBJ2-7
CDR3nt: TGTGCCAGCAGTGTATCTGGGGAGCCCCCTTATGGCTACACCTTC; CDR3aa: CASSVSGEPPYGYTF; d_gene: .; v_gene: TRBV6-1; abundance: .; j_gene: TRBJ1-2
CDR3nt: TGTGCCAGCTTAAGATCCCCCGGACAGGGGGATGAAAAACTGTTTTTT; CDR3aa: CASLRSPGQGDEKLFF; d_gene: TRBD1; v_gene: TRBV4-2; abundance: .; j_gene: TRBJ1-4
CDR3nt: TGTGCCAGCAGCCCGGGAGGGGGGGACTCCTACGAGCAGTACTTC; CDR3aa: CASSPGGGDSYEQYF; d_gene: TRBD2; v_gene: TRBV4-2; abundance: .; j_gene: TRBJ2-7
CDR3nt: TGTGCTAGTGGGACGGGCTTTGAGGGAGGGCCAGAGACCCAGTACTTC; CDR3aa: CASGTGFEGGPETQYF; d_gene: TRBD2; v_gene: TRBV12-5; abundance: .; j_gene: TRBJ2-5